A single sample is the source of the 2 T cell receptor beta chains below, sequenced in a study of CD8+CD57+ T cells in acquired aplastic anemia. Genomic DNA, the template, was used for profiling of the TCR beta VDJ and CDR3. TCRdb re-called the reads with MiXCR, one entry per CDR3 protein. The top ten hold roughly 2.7% of the sample, which has fewer than 150,000 distinct CDR3 sequences, 48% seen once. The sequenced material came from sorted CD4+, CD8+, or CD8+CD57+ T cells (not recorded which) from PBMCs. The receptors derive from a human donor in good health, serving as a control.

The rearrangement uses TRBV7-2 and TRBJ1-2, with D possibly matching TRBD1 (5 bases). Trimming stripped 4 bases from V and 3 bases from J, with 9 bases between. The germline V gene has CDR1 SGHTA and CDR2 FQGNSA. The CDR3 has 13 amino acids. Here the CDR3 DNA reads TGTGCCAGCAGCTCGGCAGGGCACTATGGCTACACCTTC. Translating gives CASSSAGHYGYTF.

The rearrangement links TRBV29-1 to TRBJ1-1, with D uncertain. This CDR3 region has 10 residues. Trimming stripped 7 bases from V and 6 bases from J, with 9 bases between. CDR1 SQVTM and CDR2 ANQGSEA come from the germline V gene. CDR3 coding DNA: TGCAGCGCCGGGGTCCCTGAAGCTTTCTTT. This translates into CSAGVPEAFF.